This T cell receptor (beta chain) was recorded in a study of blood T cell repertoires in COVID-19. As originally analysed: Nucleated cell counts were estimated from reference gene primer amplification. TCRdb keeps only in-frame clones here, not all; method: immunoSEQ multiplex PCR. The V and J calls and clone size were taken over from that table, and D and trimming were inferred from the DNA. The table has a few hundred thousand clones, around 86% seen once. The V segment lost 4 bases and the J segment 4 bases; nucleotides outside the gene matches: 5. Germline assignment: CDR1 SQVTM and CDR2 ANQGSEA. This CDR3 has 13 amino acids.

The sequenced sample was peripheral blood. The clonotype comes from a man aged 18 to 30 with active or convalescent COVID-19. This chain joins TRBV29-1 and TRBJ2-7; 9 bases match TRBD1. The CDR3 loop reads CSVVPGTGYEQYF. In nucleotides, the CDR3 is TGCAGCGTTGTCCCCGGGACAGGGTACGAGCAGTACTTC.